Described below is a single T cell receptor beta chain sequence and its context. The antigen is undetermined. This sample stems from a study of response to subunit inactivated influenza vaccine. TCRdb passed the RT-PCR reads through MiXCR, listing each CDR3 protein once. Here the sample spans approximately 520,000 distinct CDR3 sequences, 16% being singletons. This CDR3 has 12 residues. CDR1 MDHEN and CDR2 SYDVKM come from the germline V gene. Germline trimming cut 6 bases from V and 3 bases from J; bases unmatched to any gene: 0. Whole-study findings and limits: The authors suggested that few new T cells are recruited per seasonal influenza vaccination.

The rearrangement uses TRBV28 and TRBJ1-2; 8 bases are shared with TRBD1. This TCR was sampled from a man between 50 and 75 years old who received an inactivated influenza vaccine. Sequenced material: CD4+ T cells sorted from PBMCs, taken 23 to 25 months after vaccination. The CDR3 region is CASRGQDYGYTF. The CDR3 DNA is TGTGCCAGCAGGGGACAGGACTATGGCTACACCTTC.